Given below is one T cell receptor beta chain in context. Per the original data handling: Amplification with reference gene primers provided the estimates of nucleated cell counts. Measured with immunoSEQ multiplex PCR; TCRdb has only the in-frame clones, and not every one. The V and J calls and clone size are taken from that table; D and trimming were inferred from the DNA. The data hold tens of thousands of clones, with roughly 78% observed a single time. CDR1 SEHNR and CDR2 FQNEAQ come from the germline V gene (reference sequence). The CDR3 has 14 residues. Trimming stripped 1 base from V and 0 bases from J, with 4 bases between. This entry is derived from a study of blood T cell repertoires in COVID-19. Study-level information: Specimens from acute and convalescent COVID-19 originated in the United States, Italy and Spain.

Sequenced input: peripheral blood. The V gene is TRBV7-9, the J gene TRBJ2-1; D call uncertain. The clonotype was recovered from a man in his sixties with active or convalescent COVID-19. The CDR3 DNA follows: TGTGCCAGCAGCTTAGGTAGCTCCTACAATGAGCAGTTCTTC. Amino acid sequence: CASSLGSSYNEQFF.